Presented here are 15 T cell receptor beta chains from one specimen sequenced in a study of T cell changes during pregnancy in multiple sclerosis. Repertoires were generated with immunoSEQ multiplex PCR, while TCRdb's copy carries only in-frame clones and drops some. This sample yields under 130,000 clones, of which 80% to 95% are seen a single time; less than 4.5% belongs to the top ten. This specimen consisted of peripheral blood, obtained after pregnancy. The receptors were sampled from a female donor with multiple sclerosis, enrolled in a pregnancy study.

The chain links TRBV5-1 to TRBJ2-1; 15 bases agree with TRBD2. Germline lookup yields CDR1 SGHRS and CDR2 YFSETQ. This CDR3 has 15 amino acids. J was trimmed by 7 bases and V by 4 bases; bases with no gene match: 3. CDR3 in amino acids: CASSVGTSGGNEQFF. CDR3 bases: TGCGCCAGCAGCGTTGGGACTAGCGGGGGGAATGAGCAGTTCTTC.

The genes are TRBV10-3 and TRBJ1-5, with D possibly TRBD1 on 6 matching bases. Germline loops: CDR1 ENHRY, CDR2 SYGVKD. This CDR3 has 15 amino acids. The V gene lost 1 base and the J gene lost 2 bases, with 9 bases spanning the gap. CDR3 loop: CAISELGQGNQPQHF. CDR3 nucleotides: TGTGCCATCAGTGAGTTGGGACAAGGCAATCAGCCCCAGCATTTT.

This chain connects TRBV7-2 to TRBJ2-7; TRBD1 matches at 9 bases. With 2 bases clipped from V and 6 bases from J, the junction kept 8 bases outside the gene matches. Germline V gives CDR1 SGHTA, CDR2 FQGNSA. CDR3 size: 15 residues. The CDR3 nucleotides read TGTGCCAGCAGCTTACGCGGGACAGGGAGGTTCGAGCAGTACTTC. This encodes CASSLRGTGRFEQYF.

This chain links TRBV29-1 with TRBJ1-5, with 8 bases that match TRBD1. Germline V gene lookup returns CDR1 SQVTM and CDR2 ANQGSEA. The CDR3 is made up of 17 amino acids. J lost 0 bases, V lost 4 bases, and 11 bases had no gene match. The CDR3 reads CSVGFRTGNYSNQPQHF. CDR3 coding DNA: TGCAGCGTTGGTTTTCGGACAGGGAATTATAGCAATCAGCCCCAGCATTTT.

The V gene is TRBV10-3, the J gene TRBJ2-5; 9 bases match TRBD1. This CDR3 contains 12 residues. With 9 bases clipped from V and 3 bases from J, the junction kept 2 bases outside the gene matches. In germline, CDR1 is ENHRY, CDR2 SYGVKD. DNA for the CDR3: TGTGCCATAGGGACAGGGAAAGAGACCCAGTACTTC. This translates into CAIGTGKETQYF.

The chain combines TRBV7-9 with TRBJ1-6, with 10 bases that match TRBD1. This CDR3 comprises 17 residues. Germline V gives CDR1 SEHNR, CDR2 FQNEAQ (reference sequence). The V segment lost 4 bases and the J segment 7 bases; nucleotides outside the gene matches: 10. The CDR3 protein is CASSSGQGRGGNSPLHF. The CDR3 nucleotides are TGTGCCAGCAGCTCGGGACAGGGGCGGGGTGGGAATTCACCCCTCCACTTT.

On this clone itself: Other DNA sequences within the sample encode an identical CDR3. CDR3 DNA sequence: TGTGCCAGCAGTGCCGGGACAGGGGGCACTGAAGCTTTCTTT. Translating it yields CASSAGTGGTEAFF. The chain uses TRBV6-1 and TRBJ1-1, with 11 bases fitting TRBD1. Germline V gene lookup returns CDR1 MNHNS and CDR2 SASEGT. The CDR3 totals 14 residues. After removal of 4 bases from V and 4 bases from J, the junction contained 2 bases not matched to a gene.

In nucleotides, the CDR3 is TGCACTAGCCGAGCGGGTAGCACAGATACGCAGTATTTT. As protein: CTSRAGSTDTQYF. The V gene is TRBV1, the J gene TRBJ2-3; the table assigns TRBD2, which was not confirmed against the DNA. TRBV1 is a listed pseudogene. CDR3 length: 13 amino acids.

This chain uses TRBV7-2 with TRBJ2-3, with 9 positions matching TRBD2. Trimming took 0 bases from V and 2 from J; bases not matched to a gene: 3. From germline, CDR1 is SGHTA and CDR2 FQGNSA. This CDR3 region has 16 residues. CDR3 coding DNA: TGTGCCAGCAGCTTAGCTGGGACTAGCTTCACAGATACGCAGTATTTT. This codes for CASSLAGTSFTDTQYF.

The chain carries TRBV13 and TRBJ2-1; tentative D call: TRBD1 (6 bases). Trimming shortened V by 0 bases and J by 7 bases, and 10 bases separated the two germline ends. The CDR3 length is 14 residues. Germline V gene sequence: CDR1 PRHDT, CDR2 FYEKMQ (reference sequence). As DNA, the CDR3 is TGTGCCAGCAGCTTAGGACCCAGGGGTAATGAGCAGTTCTTC. Translating gives CASSLGPRGNEQFF.

The chain carries TRBV18 and TRBJ2-2; weak D call: TRBD2 (5 bases). The CDR3 spans 14 residues. Germline V gene lookup returns CDR1 KGHSH and CDR2 LQKENI. Trimming took 8 bases from V and 3 from J, leaving 13 bases between them. CDR3 in amino acids: CASRGRYDTGELFF. CDR3 nucleotide sequence: TGTGCCAGCCGCGGGCGATACGACACCGGGGAGCTGTTTTTT.

The V and J genes are TRBV5-1 and TRBJ1-1; 8 nucleotides match TRBD1. Germline CDR1 SGHRS, CDR2 YFSETQ. J lost 0 bases, V lost 4 bases, and 11 bases had no gene match. The CDR3 sequence is 17 residues long. CDR3 DNA: TGCGCCAGCAGCCCAGGACAGGGAGGGTTTGTGAACACTGAAGCTTTCTTT. Translation gives CASSPGQGGFVNTEAFF.

V and J are TRBV4-1 and TRBJ2-5; 10 bases are a match to TRBD1. V shed 4 bases, J shed 4 bases, and the junction held 3 bases outside the gene matches. The germline gives CDR1 MGHRA, CDR2 YSYEKL. The CDR3 consists of 14 residues. The CDR3 DNA follows: TGCGCCAGCAGCCTGGGACAGGGGACAGAGACCCAGTACTTC. Translating gives CASSLGQGTETQYF.

This clone was observed at least ten times. J is TRBJ1-3 and V is TRBV15, with 7 bases identical to TRBD1. The CDR3 is made up of 15 amino acids. Looked up from germline, CDR1 is LNHNV and CDR2 is YYDKDF (reference sequence). V was clipped by 7 bases and J by 6 bases; unmatched bases: 12. The chain's CDR3 is CATTSTGKTLNTIYF. The DNA for the CDR3 is TGTGCCACCACCTCGACAGGGAAGACCTTAAACACCATATATTTT.

The rearrangement uses TRBV19 and TRBJ1-6; 10 bases agree with TRBD1. The CDR3 sequence is 16 residues long. The J segment lost 6 bases and the V segment lost 4 bases, leaving 6 bases of the junction unmatched. Germline V gene sequence: CDR1 LNHDA, CDR2 SQIVND (reference sequence). CDR3 sequence (DNA): TGTGCCAGTAGTACCTGGGACAGGGGAGTTAATTCACCCCTCCACTTT. Translated: CASSTWDRGVNSPLHF.